These T cell receptor beta chains were read from a single sample in a study of blood T cell repertoires in COVID-19. Data came from immunoSEQ multiplex PCR; TCRdb stores just in-frame clones and leaves some out. Of about 330,000 clones in the sample, approximately 92% were seen once. Sample: PBMCs or T cells enriched from blood (not recorded which). Receptors originate from a woman in her 30s who had recovered from COVID-19. Each CDR3 is given with its conserved first and last residue.

TRBV28 | CASSLWSLGARGQPQHF
TRBV19 | CASSQTGVNEQFF
TRBV5-1 | CASSPDSSGGGELFF
TRBV2 | CASSERYPGDGYTF
TRBV7-2 | CASSLGGPGVNTEAFF
TRBV2 | CASSVNPTGGDYGYTF
TRBV27 | CASSFSGLGNIQYF
TRBV4-2 | CASSQDQGGVTGELFF
TRBV28 | CASSPSGSNTEAFF
TRBV3-1/TRBV3-2 | CASSQVATVTNLEQFF
TRBV28 | CASSLDGQGARGYTF
TRBV3-1/TRBV3-2 | CASSQNPGGGRGKLFF
TRBV27 | CASSLGPAYTEAFF
TRBV28 | CASETGTGGGYTF